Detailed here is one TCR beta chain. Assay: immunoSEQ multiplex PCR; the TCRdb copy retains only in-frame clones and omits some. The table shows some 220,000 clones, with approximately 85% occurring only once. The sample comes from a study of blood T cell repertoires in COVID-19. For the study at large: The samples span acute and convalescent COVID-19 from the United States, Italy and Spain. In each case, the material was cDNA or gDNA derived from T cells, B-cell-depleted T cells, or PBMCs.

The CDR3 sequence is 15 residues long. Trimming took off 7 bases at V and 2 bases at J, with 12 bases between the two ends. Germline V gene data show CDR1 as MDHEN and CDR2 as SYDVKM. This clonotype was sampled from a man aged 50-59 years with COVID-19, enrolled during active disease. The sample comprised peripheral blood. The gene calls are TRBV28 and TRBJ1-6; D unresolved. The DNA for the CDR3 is TGTGCCAGCACCCCTCTTACTCCCTATAATTCACCCCTCCACTTT. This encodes CASTPLTPYNSPLHF. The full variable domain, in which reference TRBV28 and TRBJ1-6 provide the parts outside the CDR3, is DVKVTQSSRYLVKRTGEKVFLECVQDMDHENMFWYRQDPGLGLRLIYFSYDVKMKEKGDIPEGYSVSREKKERFSLILESASTNQTSMYLCASTPLTPYNSPLHFGNGTRLTVT.